One sample yielded the 32 T cell receptor beta chains listed below, sequenced in a study of chemoradiotherapy in HPV16-positive cancers. TCRdb keeps only in-frame clones here, not all; method: immunoSEQ multiplex PCR. The table includes about 8,800 clones, approximately 70% detected once. Sequencing was performed on tumor tissue, taken from a patient who underwent chemoradiotherapy. The source is a human donor with HPV-associated anogenital cancer.

CDR3 in DNA: TGTGCCAGCAGCTTAGGACAGGGCGACGGAGGCTACACCTTC. Translation gives CASSLGQGDGGYTF. The chain recombines TRBV7-2 with TRBJ1-2; 7 bases fit TRBD1. The V gene end was trimmed by 1 base and the J gene end by 8 bases; junction bases not matched to a gene: 7. The CDR3 consists of 14 residues. CDR1 and CDR2 (germline): SGHTA, FQGNSA.

This clone has a single count. This chain connects TRBV5-1 to TRBJ2-2; D is undetermined. The CDR3 spans 12 residues. Trimming removed 0 bases at V and 7 bases at J, with 4 bases between. Germline loops: CDR1 SGHRS, CDR2 YFSETQ. The DNA for the CDR3 is TGCGCCAGCAGCTTGGCCGTCGGGGAGCTGTTTTTT. Its translation is CASSLAVGELFF.

V is TRBV7-7 and J is TRBJ2-1; possibly TRBD1 or TRBD2 for D (5 bases each). The CDR3 spans 13 residues. V lost 3 bases and J lost 5, with 8 bases in between. Germline V lookup: CDR1 SSHAT, CDR2 FNYEAQ (reference sequence). The CDR3 nucleotides read TGTGCCAGCAGCTTCGGGGCAAACAATGAGCAGTTCTTC. As protein: CASSFGANNEQFF. Combining the CDR3 with reference TRBV7-7 and TRBJ2-1 gives the whole variable domain GAGVSQSPRYKVTKRGQDVTLRCDPISSHATLYWYQQALGQGPEFLTYFNYEAQPDKSGLPSDRFSAERPEGSISTLTIQRTEQRDSAMYRCASSFGANNEQFFGPGTRLTVL.

This chain uses TRBV30 with TRBJ2-7, with 8 bases fitting TRBD1. The V gene end was trimmed by 3 bases and the J gene end by 0 bases; junction bases not matched to a gene: 4. The CDR3 has 14 amino acids. Germline loops: CDR1 GTSNPN, CDR2 SVGIG (reference sequence). The CDR3 sequence is CAWRPTGGSYEQYF. The CDR3 DNA sequence: TGTGCCTGGAGGCCCACAGGGGGCTCCTACGAGCAGTACTTC.

The genes are TRBV7-2 and TRBJ1-1, with TRBD1 matching 10 bases. With V trimmed by 0 bases and J by 14 bases, 6 bases remained unmatched. Germline V gives CDR1 SGHTA, CDR2 FQGNSA. The CDR3 spans 13 residues. CDR3 loop: CASSLAQGTGVFF. CDR3 sequence (DNA): TGTGCCAGCAGCTTAGCGCAAGGGACAGGGGTGTTCTTT.

This clone was counted between two and nine times. The chain is built from TRBV5-4 and TRBJ2-3; the D is unclear. V dropped 0 bases and J dropped 5 bases, with 4 bases sitting between them. The CDR3 contains 12 residues. CDR1 is SGHNT and CDR2 is YYREEE in the germline V gene (reference sequence). The CDR3 region has the DNA TGTGCCAGCAGCTTGGGCGGAGATACGCAGTATTTT. Protein product: CASSLGGDTQYF.

This rearrangement joins TRBV27 to TRBJ2-7, with TRBD1 matching over 9 bases. The CDR3 covers 18 residues. The V and J ends lost 8 bases and 0 bases, in that order; junction bases with no gene match: 17. Germline V gene data show CDR1 as MNHEY and CDR2 as SMNVEV (reference sequence). The DNA of the CDR3 is TGTGCCAGCCCCCTCCGGGACAGGGTTTGTCGAAGCTCCTACGAGCAGTACTTC. This sequence encodes CASPLRDRVCRSSYEQYF.

V is TRBV14 and J is TRBJ2-5; TRBD2 might be the D (6 bases). V lost 4 bases and J lost 5, with 11 bases in between. Germline CDR1 is SGHDN and CDR2 is FVKESK. CDR3 size: 13 residues. The CDR3 nucleotides read TGTGCCAGCAGCCGCGGGACCGTGGAGACCCAGTACTTC. It yields the protein CASSRGTVETQYF.

The rearrangement joins TRBV7-8 to TRBJ2-3; 7 bases align to TRBD1. Germline lookup yields CDR1 SGHVS and CDR2 FQNEAQ. J gave up 0 bases and V 5 bases, and 8 bases lay outside the gene matches. The CDR3 runs 16 residues. CDR3 loop: CASSPRRDSSTDTQYF. In DNA, the CDR3 is TGTGCCAGCAGCCCCCGTCGGGACAGTAGCACAGATACGCAGTATTTT.

This clone has a handful of counts. This chain joins TRBV6-6 and TRBJ2-5; 9 bases are shared with TRBD1. V dropped 6 bases and J dropped 5; count of bases not matched to a gene: 10. Germline assignment: CDR1 MNHNY and CDR2 SVGAGI (reference sequence). This CDR3 has 15 residues. Here the CDR3 DNA reads TGTGCCAGCAGGGCTGCCGGGACAGGGCTGGAGACCCAGTACTTC. It codes for CASRAAGTGLETQYF.

CDR3 bases: TGTGCCTGGGACCATAACCGGGCCCCCCAAGAGACCCAGTACTTC. It specifies CAWDHNRAPQETQYF. This chain uses TRBV30 with TRBJ2-5, with D hard to call. The CDR3 extends over 15 amino acids. Trimming removed 5 bases at V and 1 base at J, with 17 bases between. CDR1 is GTSNPN and CDR2 is SVGIG in the germline V gene (reference sequence).

The chain is built from TRBV28 and TRBJ2-5, with TRBD2 as a possible D gene (6 bases). The CDR3 spans 13 residues. The V gene's germline CDR1 is MDHEN and CDR2 SYDVKM. Trimming removed 9 bases from V and 5 bases from J, with 16 bases in between. The CDR3 DNA sequence: TGTGCCAGTCGGACCATACGGGGGGAGACCCAGTACTTC. This codes for CASRTIRGETQYF.

This chain links TRBV19 with TRBJ2-2, with 8 bases matching TRBD1. This CDR3 has 14 residues. The ends lost 5 bases at V and 7 bases at J; junction bases unmatched: 6. Germline V gene data show CDR1 as LNHDA and CDR2 as SQIVND (reference sequence). In DNA, the CDR3 is TGTGCCAGTAGTTGGACAGGGATAAACGGGGAGCTGTTTTTT. This codes for CASSWTGINGELFF.

In this sample, this clone is medium-sized (0.01 to 0.1%). This chain connects TRBV28 to TRBJ1-5; weak D call: TRBD1 (6 bases). CDR3 length equals 16 residues. Trimming cost V 5 bases and J 2 bases, with 16 bases left between them. Per germline, CDR1 MDHEN and CDR2 SYDVKM. CDR3 sequence: CASSTPAGAGNQPQHF. The CDR3 coding sequence is TGTGCCAGCAGTACCCCAGCAGGGGCAGGCAATCAGCCCCAGCATTTT.

The V call is TRBV4-2, the J call TRBJ2-3; 10 bases align to TRBD2. Germline trimming cut 1 base from V and 1 base from J; bases unmatched to any gene: 8. The CDR3 is made up of 18 amino acids. In germline, CDR1 is LGHNA, CDR2 YNFKEQ. CDR3 in amino acids: CASSQASSGSEGTDTQYF. The CDR3, as DNA: TGTGCCAGCAGCCAAGCCTCTAGCGGGAGTGAGGGCACAGATACGCAGTATTTT.

This sequence joins TRBV5-5 and TRBJ1-2, with TRBD1 identical over 10 bases. CDR1 and CDR2 (germline): SGHKS, YYEKEE (reference sequence). J was trimmed by 2 bases and V by 4 bases; bases with no gene match: 5. This CDR3 is built from 15 residues. CDR3 in DNA: TGTGCCAGCAGCGGAGGGGGACAGGGGAACTATGGCTACACCTTC. Encoded protein: CASSGGGQGNYGYTF.

The CDR3 bases are TGTGCCACCGGACAGGGAGGCCAAGAGACCCAGTACTTC. Translated, it gives CATGQGGQETQYF. J is TRBJ2-5 and V is TRBV7-9, with 8 bases identical to TRBD1. The length of the CDR3 is 13 residues. Germline assignment: CDR1 SEHNR and CDR2 FQNEAQ (reference sequence). The V segment lost 10 bases and the J segment 1 base; nucleotides outside the gene matches: 5.

This chain uses TRBV30 with TRBJ1-1; 9 bases line up with TRBD1. V gave up 7 bases and J gave up 5 bases; unmatched junction bases: 14. The germline gives CDR1 GTSNPN, CDR2 SVGIG (reference sequence). This CDR3 has 15 residues. The CDR3 DNA sequence: TGTGCCTCTAACCCTACAGGGGGCTTTACGACTGAAGCTTTCTTT. Protein sequence: CASNPTGGFTTEAFF. The whole variable domain, filled in from reference TRBV30 and TRBJ1-1, reads SQTIHQWPATLVQPVGSPLSLECTVEGTSNPNLYWYRQAAGRGLQLLFYSVGIGQISSEVPQNLSASRPQDRQFILSSKKLLLSDSGFYLCASNPTGGFTTEAFFGQGTRLTVV.

The rearrangement joins TRBV20-1 to TRBJ2-1; D remains ambiguous. The CDR3 sequence is 11 residues long. The ends were cut back, 6 bases at V and 10 bases at J, with 13 bases in the middle. Germline CDR1 is DFQATT and CDR2 is SNEGSKA (reference sequence). The CDR3 bases are TGCAGTGCCGCCCGACTCGGAGAGCAGTTCTTC. This codes for CSAARLGEQFF.

The J gene is TRBJ1-1, the V gene TRBV6-1; possibly TRBD1 for D (6 bases). The CDR3 length is 13 residues. The V end lost 0 bases, the J end lost 10 bases, and 12 bases lay between the germline ends. Germline V gene data show CDR1 as MNHNS and CDR2 as SASEGT. This chain's CDR3 is CASSEALGGRAFF. In DNA, the CDR3 is TGTGCCAGCAGTGAAGCGCTCGGGGGGCGAGCTTTCTTT.

This clone was seen a few times. This chain joins TRBV7-6 and TRBJ2-1, with D possibly matching TRBD2 (8 bases). The CDR3 runs 15 residues. Germline lookup yields CDR1 SGHVS and CDR2 FNYEAQ. Trimming left V 5 bases short and J 6 bases short, with 17 bases between. The CDR3 loop reads CASSVQGTSRNEQFF. The CDR3 DNA reads as TGTGCCAGCAGCGTACAGGGGACTAGTCGCAATGAGCAGTTCTTC.

The chain has TRBV6-5 and TRBJ2-7; 8 nucleotides match TRBD1. The V gene end was trimmed by 6 bases and the J gene end by 6 bases; junction bases not matched to a gene: 13. CDR3 length: 15 residues. In germline, CDR1 is MNHEY, CDR2 SVGAGI. The CDR3 here is CASSPPGQVRGEQYF. CDR3 sequence (DNA): TGTGCCAGCAGCCCTCCGGGACAGGTACGAGGCGAGCAGTACTTC.

V usage is TRBV29-1 and J usage is TRBJ2-7; TRBD1 matches at 9 bases. The CDR3 sequence is 13 residues long. V was pared by 7 bases and J by 6 bases, with 10 bases of the junction left unmatched. In germline, CDR1 is SQVTM, CDR2 ANQGSEA. DNA for the CDR3: TGCAGCGCCCGGGACAGGGATTTCGGCGAGCAGTACTTC. Amino acids: CSARDRDFGEQYF.

The chain uses TRBV5-4 and TRBJ2-2; D call uncertain. The CDR3 is made up of 13 amino acids. Germline loops: CDR1 SGHNT, CDR2 YYREEE (reference sequence). Trimming cost V 2 bases and J 5 bases, with 7 bases left between them. The CDR3 nucleotides are TGTGCCAGCAGCTTTCTGGGGACCGGGGAGCTGTTTTTT. This encodes CASSFLGTGELFF.

This sequence joins TRBV5-1 and TRBJ2-7; 10 bases fit TRBD1. The germline gives CDR1 SGHRS, CDR2 YFSETQ. This CDR3 has 15 residues. V lost 4 bases and J lost 4; bases outside the gene matches: 8. The CDR3 region has the DNA TGCGCCAGCAGCCCCGGGACAGGGGAAGGTTACGAGCAGTACTTC. This codes for CASSPGTGEGYEQYF.

The chain couples TRBV6-1 to TRBJ2-7; D unresolved. V was clipped by 0 bases and J by 0 bases, with 6 bases between them. CDR1 and CDR2 from the germline V gene are MNHNS and SASEGT. This CDR3 region has 14 residues. CDR3: CASSEAQLSYEQYF. The CDR3 nucleotides read TGTGCCAGCAGTGAAGCACAGCTCTCCTACGAGCAGTACTTC.

The chain links TRBV6-5 to TRBJ1-2; a possible D gene is TRBD1 (6 bases). Germline loops: CDR1 MNHEY, CDR2 SVGAGI. The CDR3 has 13 amino acids. Trimming took off 5 bases at V and 8 bases at J, with 15 bases between the two ends. The CDR3 DNA follows: TGTGCCAGCAGTAAGACAGGAGTGGTCGGCTACACCTTC. Its protein product is CASSKTGVVGYTF.

This clone was seen a single time. This rearrangement joins TRBV18 to TRBJ2-2; 8 positions match TRBD1. This CDR3 is 14 amino acids long. Germline CDR1 reads KGHSH; CDR2 reads LQKENI. V was clipped by 2 bases and J by 7 bases; unmatched bases: 3. The CDR3 DNA reads TGTGCCAGCTCACCAATCAGGGGGCACGGGGAGCTGTTTTTT. The encoded protein is CASSPIRGHGELFF.

Within the sample, this clone is large. The chain uses TRBV7-8 and TRBJ1-2; D is unclear. Trimming cost V 5 bases and J 6 bases, with 13 bases left between them. The length of the CDR3 is 13 residues. The V gene's germline CDR1 is SGHVS and CDR2 FQNEAQ. This CDR3 is CASSQAVYNGYTF. In DNA, the CDR3 is TGTGCCAGCAGCCAGGCAGTTTATAATGGCTACACCTTC.

The rearrangement joins TRBV18 to TRBJ2-1; no reliable D call. This CDR3 is built from 13 residues. Germline loops: CDR1 KGHSH, CDR2 LQKENI. With 6 bases removed from V and 4 bases from J, the gap between germline ends came to 10 bases. The CDR3 bases are TGTGCCAGCTCCCAGGCGGCTTACAATGAGCAGTTCTTC. Translated: CASSQAAYNEQFF.

V is TRBV10-3 and J is TRBJ2-7; D remains ambiguous. Trimming stripped 6 bases from V and 4 bases from J, with 13 bases between. The CDR3 is made up of 13 amino acids. CDR1 is ENHRY, CDR2 SYGVKD, per germline. The CDR3 region is CAIREPEKYEQYF. CDR3 bases: TGTGCCATCAGAGAGCCAGAAAAGTACGAGCAGTACTTC.

This rearrangement joins TRBV11-3 to TRBJ2-3; TRBD2 aligns across 15 bases. Looked up from germline, CDR1 is SGHNT and CDR2 is YENEEA. Trimming at V came to 5 bases and at J to 10 bases, leaving 13 bases not matched to a gene. This CDR3 is built from 17 residues. The DNA of the CDR3 is TGTGCCAGCAGCCCGAGGACTAGCGGGAGGGCCTTGGTCCCGCAGTATTTT. This encodes CASSPRTSGRALVPQYF.